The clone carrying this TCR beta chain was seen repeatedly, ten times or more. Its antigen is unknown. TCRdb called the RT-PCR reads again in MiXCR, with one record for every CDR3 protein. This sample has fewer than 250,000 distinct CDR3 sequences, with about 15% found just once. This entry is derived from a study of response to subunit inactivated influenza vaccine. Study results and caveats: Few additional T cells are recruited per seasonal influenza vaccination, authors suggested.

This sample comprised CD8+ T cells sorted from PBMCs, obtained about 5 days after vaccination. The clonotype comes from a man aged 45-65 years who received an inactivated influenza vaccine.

The CDR3 reads CASSLAGFSTDTQYF. The CDR3 DNA is TGTGCCAGCAGCTTAGCGGGGTTCAGCACAGATACGCAGTATTTT. The chain is built from TRBV11-2 and TRBJ2-3, with D possibly being TRBD2 (5 bases). CDR1 and CDR2 from the germline V gene are SGHAT and FQNNGV. This CDR3 has 15 residues. V lost 1 base and J lost 0, with 8 bases in between.